The 28 T cell receptor beta chains below were found in one sample sequenced in a study of human T cells and chemical hapten exposure. Total RNA was isolated from whole blood that had not been fractionated. Each CDR3 protein is one row after TCRdb ran MiXCR on the 5' RACE reads. Counted here are 95,000 to 120,000 distinct CDR3 sequences, approximately 20% occurring once; the ten biggest clones make up about 3%. The receptor set was obtained from a human donor in good health.

The genes are TRBV6-1 and TRBJ1-5; unclear D gene. Germline assignment: CDR1 MNHNS and CDR2 SASEGT. Deletions cut 3 bases from V and 4 bases from J, with 10 bases between. The CDR3 is 14 residues long. DNA of the CDR3: TGTGCCAGCAGTGAGTACGGGCGTAATCAGCCCCAGCATTTT. Amino acid sequence: CASSEYGRNQPQHF.

The rearrangement uses TRBV27 and TRBJ1-4; maybe TRBD1 (6 bases). Per the germline V gene, CDR1 is MNHEY and CDR2 is SMNVEV (reference sequence). The CDR3 covers 15 residues. V lost 2 bases to trimming and J lost 6 bases, with 13 bases between them. Here the CDR3 DNA reads TGTGCCAGCAGTTTAAACAGGGTTCGCGATGAAAAACTGTTTTTT. Its translation: CASSLNRVRDEKLFF.

This clonotype turned up a few times. The rearrangement links TRBV3-1 to TRBJ2-1, with D possibly matching TRBD2 (5 bases). This CDR3 region has 13 residues. V lost 0 bases and J 9 bases, leaving 9 bases between the germline ends. Germline V CDR1 and CDR2: LGHDT, YNNKEL (reference sequence). The CDR3 loop reads CASSQEREGEQFF. In DNA form, the CDR3 reads TGTGCCAGCAGCCAAGAGCGAGAGGGTGAGCAGTTCTTC.

This clonotype was seen a handful of times. The V gene is TRBV7-9, the J gene TRBJ1-4; 10 nucleotides line up with TRBD1. After removal of 5 bases from V and 6 bases from J, the junction contained 6 bases not matched to a gene. The CDR3 loop spans 15 amino acids. Looked up from germline, CDR1 is SEHNR and CDR2 is FQNEAQ (reference sequence). The CDR3 is CASSPGTGVDEKLFF. As DNA, the CDR3 is TGTGCCAGCAGCCCCGGGACAGGGGTAGATGAAAAACTGTTTTTT. Drawing the rest from reference TRBV7-9 and TRBJ1-4, the complete variable domain is DTGVSQNPRHKITKRGQNVTFRCDPISEHNRLYWYRQTLGQGPEFLTYFQNEAQLEKSRLLSDRFSAERPKGSFSTLEIQRTEQGDSAMYLCASSPGTGVDEKLFFGSGTQLSVL.

This clonotype was detected only a few times. J is TRBJ2-1 and V is TRBV3-1, with unresolved D. Germline loops: CDR1 LGHDT, CDR2 YNNKEL (reference sequence). This CDR3 comprises 11 residues. Trimming took 5 bases from V and 9 from J, leaving 8 bases between them. The CDR3 bases are TGTGCCAGCAGCTTGACGAGTGAGCAGTTCTTC. Protein sequence: CASSLTSEQFF.

The chain carries TRBV25-1 and TRBJ2-2; no definite D call. Germline V gene sequence: CDR1 MGHDK, CDR2 SYGVNS. V was cut by 3 bases and J by 4 bases, with 6 bases left in between. The CDR3 spans 13 residues. The CDR3 DNA follows: TGTGCCAGCAGTGAGTGGGGCACCGGGGAGCTGTTTTTT. Protein product: CASSEWGTGELFF.

This clonotype appeared a few times. The V and J genes are TRBV12-3 or TRBV12-4 and TRBJ2-7, with 11 bases identical to TRBD1. This CDR3 spans 15 amino acids. The V and J ends lost 6 bases and 2 bases, in that order; junction bases with no gene match: 6. As DNA, the CDR3 is TGTGCCAGCAGCTCACCGGGACAGGGGGCCTACGAGCAGTACTTC. Amino acids: CASSSPGQGAYEQYF.

The chain uses TRBV28 and TRBJ2-1; TRBD1 matches 7 bases. Trimming at V came to 2 bases and at J to 4 bases, leaving 5 bases not matched to a gene. Germline lookup yields CDR1 MDHEN and CDR2 SYDVKM. CDR3 size: 15 residues. The CDR3 reads CASSLNVGQYNEQFF. The CDR3, as DNA: TGTGCCAGCAGTTTAAATGTGGGACAGTACAATGAGCAGTTCTTC.

In its sample, this clonotype was seen a few times. The V and J genes are TRBV14 and TRBJ2-5, with a weak D call TRBD1 (5 bases). The germline V gene has CDR1 SGHDN and CDR2 FVKESK. The CDR3 spans 17 residues. Trimming cost V 0 bases and J 1 base, with 15 bases left between them. The CDR3 loop reads CASSQDLAGNLQETQYF. CDR3 nucleotide sequence: TGTGCCAGCAGCCAAGATTTAGCAGGGAACCTCCAAGAGACCCAGTACTTC.

The chain employs TRBV6-5 and TRBJ1-4; no definite D call. Germline loops: CDR1 MNHEY, CDR2 SVGAGI. V lost 6 bases to trimming and J lost 5 bases, with 4 bases between them. The CDR3 loop spans 11 amino acids. CDR3 amino acids: CASSHNEKLFF. The CDR3 DNA reads as TGTGCCAGCAGCCACAATGAAAAACTGTTTTTT.

This clonotype was counted only a few times. The chain carries TRBV7-9 and TRBJ1-3, with TRBD1 identical over 7 bases. The germline CDR1 and CDR2 sequences are SEHNR and FQNEAQ (reference sequence). The CDR3 extends over 15 amino acids. The ends lost 7 bases at V and 4 bases at J; junction bases unmatched: 10. The CDR3: CASTISTGAGNTIYF. The CDR3 DNA reads TGTGCCAGCACCATATCAACAGGGGCGGGAAACACCATATATTTT. Looking up the rest from reference TRBV7-9 and TRBJ1-3 gives the full variable domain: DTGVSQNPRHKITKRGQNVTFRCDPISEHNRLYWYRQTLGQGPEFLTYFQNEAQLEKSRLLSDRFSAERPKGSFSTLEIQRTEQGDSAMYLCASTISTGAGNTIYFGEGSWLTVV.

The chain couples TRBV18 to TRBJ2-1, with 13 bases identical to TRBD2. Germline CDR1 is KGHSH and CDR2 is LQKENI. The CDR3 extends over 15 amino acids. J gave up 5 bases and V 3 bases, and 1 base lay outside the gene matches. This chain's CDR3 is CASSPGTSGNNEQFF. The CDR3 region has the DNA TGTGCCAGCTCACCTGGGACTAGCGGGAACAATGAGCAGTTCTTC.

The DNA of the CDR3 is TGTGCCAGCAGCTTGGGACAGCGGGGAACTGAAGCTTTCTTT. It codes for CASSLGQRGTEAFF. This chain connects TRBV7-3 to TRBJ1-1; 7 nucleotides align to TRBD1. In germline, CDR1 is SGHTA, CDR2 FQGTGA. Trimming at V came to 3 bases and at J to 5 bases, leaving 6 bases not matched to a gene. The CDR3 extends over 14 amino acids.

The chain employs TRBV7-9 and TRBJ1-1; D gene uncertain. The CDR3 runs 17 residues. With 1 base removed from V and 3 bases from J, the gap between germline ends came to 18 bases. The germline gives CDR1 SEHNR, CDR2 FQNEAQ (reference sequence). The chain's CDR3 is CASSLVPGTGSDTEAFF. CDR3 nucleotide sequence: TGTGCCAGCAGCTTAGTTCCGGGAACCGGGAGCGACACTGAAGCTTTCTTT.

This clonotype came up a few times. The chain joins TRBV9 to TRBJ2-7; possible D gene TRBD2, 6 bases. Germline V gene lookup returns CDR1 SGDLS and CDR2 YYNGEE. Trimming cost V 2 bases and J 2 bases, with 11 bases left between them. The CDR3 length is 14 residues. The CDR3, as DNA: TGTGCCAGCAGCGTGGAGGGAGGCCCCTACGAGCAGTACTTC. Translation gives CASSVEGGPYEQYF.

This clonotype was recorded many times. The V call is TRBV24-1, the J call TRBJ2-2, with TRBD2 matching over 10 bases. The V segment lost 10 bases and the J segment 2 bases; nucleotides outside the gene matches: 6. The V gene's germline CDR1 is KGHDR and CDR2 SFDVKD. The CDR3 loop spans 15 amino acids. The CDR3 sequence is CATSSGRGNTGELFF. The CDR3 DNA reads TGTGCCACGTCCAGCGGGAGGGGTAACACCGGGGAGCTGTTTTTT.

The chain joins TRBV6-5 to TRBJ2-3; 9 bases fit TRBD2. V lost 7 bases and J lost 0; bases outside the gene matches: 8. Germline assignment: CDR1 MNHEY and CDR2 SVGAGI. The CDR3 is 16 residues long. This CDR3 is CASTIRAGGSTDTQYF. CDR3 sequence (DNA): TGTGCCAGCACTATACGAGCGGGAGGCAGCACAGATACGCAGTATTTT.

CDR3 bases: TGTGCCAGCAGCCGACTAGGAGGCGCTGGTGAGCAGTACTTC. Protein: CASSRLGGAGEQYF. The chain is built from TRBV7-3 and TRBJ2-7, with D maybe TRBD2 (6 bases). Between the trimmed V and J ends, which lost 5 bases and 7 bases, there was a span of 18 bases. Per the germline V gene, CDR1 is SGHTA and CDR2 is FQGTGA. The CDR3 has 14 amino acids.

This clonotype was seen more than once but under ten times. V is TRBV28 and J is TRBJ2-7; D is possibly TRBD2 (5 bases). Trimming took 2 bases from V and 1 from J, leaving 12 bases between them. This CDR3 spans 15 amino acids. Per germline, CDR1 MDHEN and CDR2 SYDVKM. The CDR3 bases are TGTGCCAGCAGTTTAGTGACGGAGGTTTCCTACGAGCAGTACTTC. The encoded protein is CASSLVTEVSYEQYF.

This clonotype has a handful of counts. This chain links TRBV5-1 with TRBJ2-2, with 10 bases fitting TRBD2. Trimming took 2 bases from V and 7 from J; bases not matched to a gene: 11. The CDR3 is made up of 17 amino acids. CDR1 and CDR2 (germline): SGHRS, YFSETQ. In DNA form, the CDR3 reads TGCGCCAGCAGCTTTTTAGTTTCGGCTAGCGGGAGCGGGGAGCTGTTTTTT. Translating gives CASSFLVSASGSGELFF. The full variable domain, in which reference TRBV5-1 and TRBJ2-2 provide the parts outside the CDR3, is KAGVTQTPRYLIKTRGQQVTLSCSPISGHRSVSWYQQTPGQGLQFLFEYFSETQRNKGNFPGRFSGRQFSNSRSEMNVSTLELGDSALYLCASSFLVSASGSGELFFGEGSRLTVL.

The genes are TRBV7-3 and TRBJ2-6, with D unclear. Per the germline V gene, CDR1 is SGHTA and CDR2 is FQGTGA. V was shortened by 5 bases and J by 0 bases, with 8 bases between the two germline ends. The CDR3 runs 15 residues. The chain's CDR3 is CASSLLNSGANVLTF. The CDR3 coding sequence is TGTGCCAGCAGCCTCCTGAACTCTGGGGCCAACGTCCTGACTTTC.

This clonotype was recorded only once. The chain has TRBV2 and TRBJ1-4, with D perhaps matching TRBD1 (5 bases). With 0 bases removed from V and 12 bases from J, the gap between germline ends came to 14 bases. CDR3 length: 14 residues. From germline, CDR1 is SNHLY and CDR2 FYNNEI. The CDR3 loop is CASSEARGAPELFF. The DNA for the CDR3 is TGTGCCAGCAGTGAAGCAAGGGGAGCCCCAGAACTGTTTTTT.

CDR3 sequence reads: CASTLRQWNSPLHF. The DNA of the CDR3 is TGTGCCAGCACCCTCAGGCAGTGGAATTCACCCCTCCACTTT. This sequence joins TRBV2 and TRBJ1-6; D not resolved. The CDR3 runs to 14 residues. With 7 bases removed from V and 7 bases from J, the gap between germline ends came to 14 bases. Germline CDR1 reads SNHLY; CDR2 reads FYNNEI.

The chain uses TRBV20-1 and TRBJ2-7; 15 nucleotides align to TRBD2. Germline V lookup: CDR1 DFQATT, CDR2 SNEGSKA (reference sequence). The CDR3 length is 14 residues. With V trimmed by 5 bases and J by 2 bases, 1 base remained unmatched. The CDR3: CSAGLAGGTYEQYF. The CDR3 coding sequence is TGCAGTGCTGGACTAGCGGGAGGGACCTACGAGCAGTACTTC.

This clonotype has just a few counts. The V call is TRBV29-1, the J call TRBJ1-6, with 9 bases that match TRBD1. The V gene end was trimmed by 6 bases and the J gene end by 6 bases; junction bases not matched to a gene: 3. The germline V gene has CDR1 SQVTM and CDR2 ANQGSEA. This CDR3 spans 13 amino acids. The CDR3 DNA is TGCAGCGTAGGACAGGGGACTAATTCACCCCTCCACTTT. Amino acids: CSVGQGTNSPLHF.

This clonotype was counted between two and nine times. The gene calls are TRBV6-1 and TRBJ2-1; 15 nucleotides match TRBD2. The ends lost 3 bases at V and 8 bases at J; junction bases unmatched: 2. Germline CDR1 MNHNS, CDR2 SASEGT. This CDR3 spans 15 amino acids. The DNA for the CDR3 is TGTGCCAGCAGTGAGGGACTAGCGGGAGGCGATGAGCAGTTCTTC. Its protein is CASSEGLAGGDEQFF.

The chain's CDR3 is CASSLRGTDSYEQYF. The CDR3 nucleotides are TGCGCCAGCAGCCTACGTGGGACAGACTCCTACGAGCAGTACTTC. This chain links TRBV5-1 with TRBJ2-7, with 7 positions matching TRBD1. Germline trimming cut 4 bases from V and 0 bases from J; bases unmatched to any gene: 7. The CDR3 totals 15 residues. The germline V gene has CDR1 SGHRS and CDR2 YFSETQ.

This clonotype was recorded a few times. J is TRBJ1-3 and V is TRBV27; D is unresolved. CDR3 size: 15 residues. V was pared by 0 bases and J by 0 bases, with 6 bases between. CDR1 and CDR2 from the germline V gene are MNHEY and SMNVEV (reference sequence). CDR3 sequence reads: CASSLSWDSGNTIYF. In DNA, the CDR3 is TGTGCCAGCAGTTTATCGTGGGACTCTGGAAACACCATATATTTT.